Detailed here is one TCR beta chain. The CDR3 consists of 8 residues. CDR1 and CDR2 from the germline V gene are MDHEN and SYDVKM. V dropped 8 bases and J dropped 14 bases, with 9 bases sitting between them. Amplification of TCR beta CDR3 regions was performed using RNA transcripts as template. With the HTBI primer set, the TCR CDR3 went through a first round of RT-PCR. A single record per CDR3 protein comes from TCRdb applying MiXCR to the multiplex PCR reads. The data show approximately 590,000 distinct CDR3 sequences, with around 16% seen just once and under 7.5% held by the top ten. These data originate in a study of T cells in Graves' hyperthyroidism and ophthalmopathy.

The sequence came from a woman aged 30 to 39 with Graves' hyperthyroidism. The chain links TRBV28 to TRBJ1-2, with no clear D. The material sequenced was blood. The CDR3 DNA reads TGTGCCAGCGAGGACCGGACCTTC. Protein: CASEDRTF.